Detailed here is one TCR beta chain. Many counts were recorded for this clone. No cognate antigen has been identified for it. The read stops 3 residues short of the end of the CDR3; the missing end is completed from the germline J gene. This entry is derived from a study of T cell clonality in common variable immunodeficiency (dated by TCRdb to between 2014 and 2017). Study-level results and caveats: Increased TCRbeta clonality was found in CVID subjects compared with healthy controls (t-test p = 0.018), with the increase being most characteristic of about a third of subjects. Even though DNA input was the same, control samples had an average of approximately 82,000 unique sequences each, compared with roughly 34,000 in CVID samples. Healthy controls shared more TCRbeta clones with each other than CVID subjects shared among themselves (p < 0.0001). Patient heterogeneity within the CVID cohort put limits on correlating repertoire features with clinical complications. It was noted by the authors that sequencing of the repertoires of T cell subpopulations would be needed to clarify the cause of the increased clonality in CVID. Reportedly, TCRbeta sequences from CVID had fewer deletions and N-nucleotide insertions, and highly modified clones with 13 or more V deletions were absent from CVID.

Both CVID patients and healthy controls were predominantly of Caucasian heritage. From each donor, roughly 4.5 to 9 ml of heparinized peripheral whole blood was collected. Genomic DNA from adults with common variable immune deficiency (CVID) and from healthy adult controls was used to sequence TCRbeta CDR3 repertoires. The control group was made up of approximately 22 healthy adult volunteers (around 10 male and approximately twelve female) whose ages ranged from roughly 20 to 70 years, with a mean age of nearly 35. Diluted blood was density-centrifuged over Hypaque 1077 or Ficoll-Paque to isolate peripheral blood mononuclear cells. Genomic DNA was obtained from unsorted mononuclear cells using either Qiagen column purification or a centrifugation-based method. CVID samples and control samples contributed equivalent amounts of genomic DNA as sequencing input. For every sample, a 60 bp segment covering the rearranged TCRbeta CDR3 region was amplified and then sequenced. The immunoSEQ assay, a bias-corrected multiplex PCR with high-throughput sequencing, was employed for TCRbeta amplification. The original pipeline was this. Every unique nucleotide sequence counted as a clone and was annotated with V, D and J genes, copy number and frequency. Sequences were labeled productive if in frame, and non-productive if out of frame or containing stop codons. As previously described, Shannon's entropy was used to calculate clonality. The predicted amino acid sequences of productive clones were used to derive mean CDR3 Kyte-Doolittle hydropathy. Hierarchical clustering of scaled V gene usage was performed with the R hclust function using Manhattan distance and complete linkage. Clone sharing by CDR3 amino acid sequence was assessed by resampling 12 repertoires per group over 100 rounds. The repertoires were screened for around 70 published EBV-specific TCRbeta sequences and 245 published CMV-specific TCRbeta sequences. A couple of CVID samples yielding fewer than 10,000 sequences were excluded from analysis, leaving under 50 CVID repertoires. TCRdb re-hosts the immuneACCESS table, in-frame sequences only. Its copies lack some clones; in the studies checked, an unresolved V gene accounts for under half of them, and the cause for the rest is not known. That table is the source of V, J and clone size, and D and trimming were worked out from the DNA. This sample contains about 43,000 clones, none of which is a singleton. Of the sample, approximately 2% is held by the ten largest clones.

Trimming takes 4 bases off V and 6 bases off J; junction bases not matched to a gene: 14. Including cysteine and phenylalanine, the CDR3 has 17 amino acids. The DNA shown is the part of the CDR3 that was read: 42 bases, in frame from base 1. Looking up the germline V gene yields CDR1 SGHRS and CDR2 YFSETQ. Sequencing was carried out using peripheral blood mononuclear cells. Rearrangement joined TRBV5-1 to TRBJ2-3, with 10 junctional bases fitting TRBD2. The clonotype comes from a person between 18 and 69 years old in good health. The CDR3 sequence is CASSKIEPGLASDTQYF. The sequenced part of the CDR3 DNA is TGCGCCAGCAGCAAGATTGAACCGGGACTAGCGAGTGATACG.